These 27 T cell receptor beta chains were all obtained from the same sample, sequenced in a study of shared clonotypes between healthy human individuals. The table came from immunoSEQ multiplex PCR; TCRdb's copy has only in-frame clones and leaves some out. Of about 2 million clones in the sample, 85% to 95% were seen once. The sample taken for sequencing was naive CD4+ T cells sorted from blood. Stated subset: CD45RA+ positively selected. The source is a man aged 18 to 30 in good health.

This chain links TRBV2 with TRBJ1-5, with a possible D match to TRBD1 (6 bases). The germline V gene encodes CDR1 SNHLY and CDR2 FYNNEI. This CDR3 contains 15 residues. With 6 bases removed from V and 0 bases from J, the gap between germline ends came to 12 bases. This CDR3 is CASSLTGNSNQPQHF. The CDR3 coding sequence is TGTGCCAGCAGCCTGACAGGTAATAGCAATCAGCCCCAGCATTTT.

The genes are TRBV27 and TRBJ2-7, with D tentatively TRBD1 (6 bases). V shed 2 bases and J shed 2 bases, with 13 bases lying between them. The CDR3 covers 15 residues. Germline V CDR1 and CDR2: MNHEY, SMNVEV (reference sequence). CDR3 DNA sequence: TGTGCCAGCAGTTTAGGGACACCCGGCACCTACGAGCAGTACTTC. It yields the protein CASSLGTPGTYEQYF.

The chain combines TRBV4-2 with TRBJ2-3, with a tentative D call TRBD1 (5 bases). CDR1 and CDR2 from the germline V gene are LGHNA and YNFKEQ. V was pared by 4 bases and J by 1 base, with 12 bases between. This CDR3 has 15 residues. The CDR3 DNA reads as TGTGCCAGCAGCCGCCTGCAGGGCGGCACAGATACGCAGTATTTT. Amino acids: CASSRLQGGTDTQYF.

The chain is built from TRBV9 and TRBJ1-5; D gene uncertain. Trimming took 4 bases from V and 3 from J, leaving 17 bases between them. The CDR3 spans 16 residues. Germline V CDR1 and CDR2: SGDLS, YYNGEE. CDR3 coding DNA: TGTGCCAGCAGCTCCCGGGCGCACACTAACAATCAGCCCCAGCATTTT. Its protein is CASSSRAHTNNQPQHF.

The CDR3 loop reads CASSSSLQGSNYGYTF. CDR3 DNA sequence: TGTGCCAGCAGTTCATCCCTACAGGGCAGTAACTATGGCTACACCTTC. The chain joins TRBV7-2 to TRBJ1-2; TRBD1 might be the D (6 bases). CDR1 SGHTA and CDR2 FQGNSA come from the germline V gene. This CDR3 contains 16 residues. Trimming removed 6 bases at V and 1 base at J, with 18 bases between. The full variable domain, in which reference TRBV7-2 and TRBJ1-2 provide the parts outside the CDR3, is GAGVSQSPSNKVTEKGKDVELRCDPISGHTALYWYRQSLGQGLEFLIYFQGNSAPDKSGLPSDRFSAERTGGSVSTLTIQRTQQEDSAVYLCASSSSLQGSNYGYTFGSGTRLTVV.

The chain employs TRBV2 and TRBJ2-5; TRBD1 or TRBD2 may be the D gene (5 bases each). With 2 bases removed from V and 0 bases from J, the gap between germline ends came to 7 bases. The CDR3 consists of 14 residues. Germline V gene lookup returns CDR1 SNHLY and CDR2 FYNNEI. The CDR3 sequence: CASSEWGYQETQYF. CDR3 bases: TGTGCCAGCAGTGAATGGGGGTACCAAGAGACCCAGTACTTC. Together with reference TRBV2 and TRBJ2-5, the CDR3 gives the full variable domain: EPEVTQTPSHQVTQMGQEVILRCVPISNHLYFYWYRQILGQKVEFLVSFYNNEISEKSEIFDDQFSVERPDGSNFTLKIRSTKLEDSAMYFCASSEWGYQETQYFGPGTRLLVL.

The rearrangement uses TRBV7-2 and TRBJ1-5, with no clear D. Germline V lookup: CDR1 SGHTA, CDR2 FQGNSA. The V and J ends lost 3 bases and 0 bases respectively, with 6 bases between them. CDR3 length: 14 residues. CDR3 nucleotides: TGTGCCAGCAGCTTTTTTGGTAGCAATCAGCCCCAGCATTTT. Translation: CASSFFGSNQPQHF.

The chain combines TRBV7-9 with TRBJ2-3, with D maybe TRBD2 (5 bases). CDR1 is SEHNR, CDR2 FQNEAQ, per germline (reference sequence). The CDR3 has 15 amino acids. V lost 8 bases, J lost 4 bases, and 19 bases lay in between. In DNA form, the CDR3 reads TGTGCCAGCGGGATGTGGGGAGTGGTCCCAGATACGCAGTATTTT. This codes for CASGMWGVVPDTQYF.

V is TRBV6-1 and J is TRBJ2-7, with D tentatively TRBD1 (5 bases). Germline CDR1 and CDR2: MNHNS and SASEGT. The CDR3 totals 11 residues. V lost 2 bases to trimming and J lost 9 bases, with 8 bases between them. CDR3 loop: CASSELGVQYF. CDR3 nucleotides: TGTGCCAGCAGTGAACTAGGGGTGCAGTACTTC.

The count of this clone is one. Other DNA sequences of this sample code for an identical CDR3. The chain is built from TRBV6-5 and TRBJ1-5, with 8 bases that match TRBD1. With 6 bases clipped from V and 0 bases from J, the junction kept 4 bases outside the gene matches. This CDR3 contains 15 residues. Per the germline V gene, CDR1 is MNHEY and CDR2 is SVGAGI. Here the CDR3 reads CASRGDRYSNQPQHF. The CDR3 DNA follows: TGTGCCAGCAGGGGGGACAGGTATAGCAATCAGCCCCAGCATTTT.

The V gene is TRBV27, the J gene TRBJ1-4; no clear D gene. The V and J ends lost 1 base and 8 bases respectively, with 8 bases between them. Germline V gene lookup returns CDR1 MNHEY and CDR2 SMNVEV (reference sequence). This CDR3 has 13 amino acids. The CDR3 sequence is CASSLLAGEKLFF. The CDR3 region has the DNA TGTGCCAGCAGTTTATTGGCCGGAGAAAAACTGTTTTTT. Together with reference TRBV27 and TRBJ1-4, the CDR3 gives the full variable domain: EAQVTQNPRYLITVTGKKLTVTCSQNMNHEYMSWYRQDPGLGLRQIYYSMNVEVTDKGDVPEGYKVSRKEKRNFPLILESPSPNQTSLYFCASSLLAGEKLFFGSGTQLSVL.

The chain employs TRBV7-9 and TRBJ2-7; 9 positions agree with TRBD1. Trimming cost V 5 bases and J 5 bases; bases outside gene matches: 10. CDR3 length equals 15 residues. Germline V gene lookup returns CDR1 SEHNR and CDR2 FQNEAQ (reference sequence). The CDR3 DNA follows: TGTGCCAGCAGCCTATACCGGGACAGGGTCAACGAGCAGTACTTC. It yields the protein CASSLYRDRVNEQYF. Variable domain in full (rest from reference TRBV7-9 and TRBJ2-7): DTGVSQNPRHKITKRGQNVTFRCDPISEHNRLYWYRQTLGQGPEFLTYFQNEAQLEKSRLLSDRFSAERPKGSFSTLEIQRTEQGDSAMYLCASSLYRDRVNEQYFGPGTRLTVT.

The rearrangement links TRBV7-9 to TRBJ1-5, with D possibly matching TRBD1 (6 bases). This CDR3 region has 13 residues. Trimming removed 5 bases from V and 6 bases from J, with 11 bases in between. Germline V gene sequence: CDR1 SEHNR, CDR2 FQNEAQ (reference sequence). For the CDR3, the DNA is TGTGCCAGCAGCCGAGTGGACAGTCAGCCCCAGCATTTT. It specifies CASSRVDSQPQHF.

V is TRBV2 and J is TRBJ2-2; 12 bases align to TRBD1. After removal of 6 bases from V and 7 bases from J, the junction contained 6 bases not matched to a gene. Looked up from germline, CDR1 is SNHLY and CDR2 is FYNNEI. This CDR3 contains 15 residues. CDR3 sequence: CASRGTGGSNGELFF. DNA of the CDR3: TGTGCCAGCAGGGGGACAGGGGGCTCGAACGGGGAGCTGTTTTTT.

The chain recombines TRBV11-2 with TRBJ2-7, with 10 positions matching TRBD2. V trimming: 5 bases; J trimming: 3 bases; junction bases outside the gene matches: 7. The CDR3 length is 15 residues. Germline lookup yields CDR1 SGHAT and CDR2 FQNNGV. CDR3 sequence (DNA): TGTGCCAGCAGCGGAGGGACTAGCGAACTCTACGAGCAGTACTTC. It codes for CASSGGTSELYEQYF. Complete variable domain (other parts from reference TRBV11-2 and TRBJ2-7): EAGVAQSPRYKIIEKRQSVAFWCNPISGHATLYWYQQILGQGPKLLIQFQNNGVVDDSQLPKDRFSAERLKGVDSTLKIQPAKLEDSAVYLCASSGGTSELYEQYFGPGTRLTVT.

The CDR3: CASSELGTGGSPLHF. The CDR3 DNA sequence: TGTGCCAGCAGTGAATTGGGGACAGGGGGTTCACCCCTCCACTTT. The chain combines TRBV25-1 with TRBJ1-6; TRBD1 aligns across 11 bases. From germline, CDR1 is MGHDK and CDR2 SYGVNS. CDR3 length equals 15 residues. J was trimmed by 9 bases and V by 1 base; bases with no gene match: 2.

The chain joins TRBV19 to TRBJ2-4, with 7 bases that match TRBD1. The length of the CDR3 is 14 residues. In germline, CDR1 is LNHDA, CDR2 SQIVND (reference sequence). The ends lost 1 base at V and 9 bases at J; junction bases unmatched: 6. The CDR3 spells CASSIGTGLGIQYF. Here the CDR3 DNA reads TGTGCCAGTAGTATAGGGACAGGACTGGGCATTCAGTACTTC. Drawing the rest from reference TRBV19 and TRBJ2-4, the complete variable domain is DGGITQSPKYLFRKEGQNVTLSCEQNLNHDAMYWYRQDPGQGLRLIYYSQIVNDFQKGDIAEGYSVSREKKESFPLTVTSAQKNPTAFYLCASSIGTGLGIQYFGAGTRLSVL.

The chain uses TRBV27 and TRBJ2-5; 12 bases are shared with TRBD2. The germline gives CDR1 MNHEY, CDR2 SMNVEV (reference sequence). CDR3 length: 16 amino acids. The junction had 3 bases not matched to a gene; V was cut back by 2 bases and J by 2 bases. In DNA, the CDR3 is TGTGCCAGCAGTTTACTTGGACTAGCGGGGCAAGAGACCCAGTACTTC. This gives the protein CASSLLGLAGQETQYF.

V is TRBV10-1 and J is TRBJ2-2, with TRBD1 identical over 7 bases. The CDR3 is 13 residues long. CDR1 is WNHNN, CDR2 SYGVQD, per germline (reference sequence). V shed 8 bases, J shed 0 bases, and the junction held 0 bases outside the gene matches. The CDR3 sequence: CASGTANTGELFF. The CDR3, as DNA: TGCGCCAGCGGGACAGCGAACACCGGGGAGCTGTTTTTT.

J is TRBJ2-7 and V is TRBV7-9; unclear D gene. The CDR3 runs to 13 residues. V gave up 4 bases and J gave up 3 bases, with 10 bases separating them. Germline V gene lookup returns CDR1 SEHNR and CDR2 FQNEAQ (reference sequence). CDR3 residues: CASSSDFSYEQYF. CDR3 sequence (DNA): TGTGCCAGCAGCTCGGATTTTAGCTACGAGCAGTACTTC.

About this clone: In the same sample, other DNA sequences code for this CDR3. The CDR3 spells CASSSLAGSTDTQYF. The CDR3, as DNA: TGTGCCAGCAGCTCGCTAGCGGGGAGCACAGATACGCAGTATTTT. The V gene is TRBV7-9, the J gene TRBJ2-3; 9 bases align to TRBD2. CDR3 length equals 15 residues. Germline CDR1 SEHNR, CDR2 FQNEAQ (reference sequence). V lost 4 bases to trimming and J lost 0 bases; unmatched junction nucleotides: 2.

The chain uses TRBV7-6 and TRBJ2-7, with D unresolved. Per germline, CDR1 SGHVS and CDR2 FNYEAQ. Deletions cut 5 bases from V and 0 bases from J, with 8 bases between. The CDR3 has 13 amino acids. The CDR3 region is CASSPRISYEQYF. The CDR3, as DNA: TGTGCCAGCAGCCCACGTATCTCCTACGAGCAGTACTTC.

The CDR3 DNA follows: TGTGCCAGTGTACGAGGGCAGTACTTC. It yields the protein CASVRGQYF. The rearrangement uses TRBV21-1 and TRBJ2-7; the D call in the table, TRBD2, was not verified against the DNA. TRBV21-1 is designated a pseudogene. The CDR3 covers 9 residues.

This clone was found many times. This chain joins TRBV2 and TRBJ2-7; 11 nucleotides align to TRBD2. CDR1 is SNHLY, CDR2 FYNNEI, per germline. With 7 bases clipped from V and 0 bases from J, the junction kept 14 bases outside the gene matches. The CDR3 has 18 residues. CDR3 sequence (DNA): TGTGCCAGCACCGACGTTGGGCTAGCGGGAGGTCCCTCCTACGAGCAGTACTTC. The encoded protein is CASTDVGLAGGPSYEQYF. The whole variable domain, filled in from reference TRBV2 and TRBJ2-7, reads EPEVTQTPSHQVTQMGQEVILRCVPISNHLYFYWYRQILGQKVEFLVSFYNNEISEKSEIFDDQFSVERPDGSNFTLKIRSTKLEDSAMYFCASTDVGLAGGPSYEQYFGPGTRLTVT.

The genes are TRBV7-9 and TRBJ1-5; tentative D call: TRBD1 (5 bases). The length of the CDR3 is 14 residues. CDR1 is SEHNR and CDR2 is FQNEAQ in the germline V gene (reference sequence). Trimming shortened V by 6 bases and J by 0 bases, and 9 bases separated the two germline ends. DNA of the CDR3: TGTGCCAGCAGTCCCCAGGGTAGCAATCAGCCCCAGCATTTT. It translates to CASSPQGSNQPQHF.

This rearrangement joins TRBV10-3 to TRBJ2-5, with D possibly called TRBD1 or TRBD2 (6 bases each). Trimming pared 8 bases from V and 2 bases from J, leaving 9 bases between. The CDR3 consists of 12 residues. Looked up from germline, CDR1 is ENHRY and CDR2 is SYGVKD. The CDR3 spells CAIGGGQETQYF. The CDR3 coding sequence is TGTGCCATCGGAGGGGGGCAAGAGACCCAGTACTTC.

The rearrangement links TRBV6-5 to TRBJ2-6, with D possibly being TRBD2 (6 bases). V lost 6 bases to trimming and J lost 3 bases, with 12 bases between them. Germline V lookup: CDR1 MNHEY, CDR2 SVGAGI. This CDR3 comprises 15 residues. The CDR3 protein is CASSLREVGANVLTF. In DNA, the CDR3 is TGTGCCAGCAGCCTAAGGGAGGTTGGGGCCAACGTCCTGACTTTC.